A single sample is the source of the 20 T cell receptor beta chains below, sequenced in a study. TCRdb passed the 5' RACE reads through MiXCR, listing each CDR3 protein once. Altogether roughly 42,000 distinct CDR3 sequences are present, roughly 30% being singletons, with the ten largest covering about 4%. The sequenced sample was tumor-infiltrating memory CD4+ T cells sorted from the breast tumor. The subset here: memory CD4+ T cells, CD4+CD45RO+CD25-. The source of these receptors is a female donor with breast cancer.

The chain employs TRBV6-2 or TRBV6-3 and TRBJ2-1, with unresolved D. There are 17 residues in the CDR3. The germline CDR1 and CDR2 sequences are MNHEY and SVGEGT. Trimming left V 4 bases short and J 4 bases short, with 20 bases between. The CDR3 region has the DNA TGTGCCAGCAGTTCGCCCCGAGGTGGCGGAGTTTACAATGAGCAGTTCTTC. Its protein is CASSSPRGGGVYNEQFF.

The chain recombines TRBV6-5 with TRBJ1-1; D is unclear. Germline V CDR1 and CDR2: MNHEY, SVGAGI. This CDR3 region has 14 residues. V lost 8 bases, J lost 8 bases, and 21 bases lay in between. CDR3 loop: CASRIIGSGREAFF. The CDR3 DNA reads TGTGCCAGCCGGATCATAGGTTCGGGGAGAGAAGCTTTCTTT.

Details on this clonotype: An end of the junction does not agree with germline; a read error may underlie this. The chain carries TRBV12-3 or TRBV12-4 and TRBJ2-5; 11 bases fit TRBD2. This CDR3 is built from 15 residues. The CDR3 region is CASSRLAGGQETKYF. Here the CDR3 DNA reads TGTGCCAGCAGTAGGCTAGCGGGAGGACAAGAGACCAAGTACTTC.

J is TRBJ2-1 and V is TRBV27; D remains unclear. Germline V lookup: CDR1 MNHEY, CDR2 SMNVEV (reference sequence). The CDR3 has 13 residues. V lost 5 bases and J 6 bases, leaving 11 bases between the germline ends. CDR3 residues: CASSPRVRNEQFF. In nucleotides, the CDR3 is TGTGCCAGCAGTCCCCGAGTGCGCAATGAGCAGTTCTTC.

This chain uses TRBV12-3 or TRBV12-4 with TRBJ2-7; 10 nucleotides match TRBD1. Trimming took 3 bases from V and 5 from J; bases not matched to a gene: 7. CDR3 length: 15 amino acids. The CDR3, as DNA: TGTGCCAGCAGTTTCCTGGACAGGGGGGGCCACGAGCAGTACTTC. Protein product: CASSFLDRGGHEQYF.

The V call is TRBV2, the J call TRBJ2-7; TRBD1 might be the D (5 bases). The CDR3 is made up of 10 amino acids. Per the germline V gene, CDR1 is SNHLY and CDR2 is FYNNEI. Trimming left V 6 bases short and J 6 bases short, with 6 bases between. The CDR3 DNA reads as TGTGCCAGCAGGGGGCCCGAGCAGTACTTC. Translated, it gives CASRGPEQYF.

The chain has TRBV5-1 and TRBJ1-4; D may be TRBD1 (5 bases). The germline V and J ends were trimmed by 8 bases and 7 bases, with 18 bases remaining between them. Germline V CDR1 and CDR2: SGHRS, YFSETQ. The CDR3 loop spans 14 amino acids. The CDR3 DNA follows: TGCGCCAGTTCAGTTTCAGGGAATGGTGAAAAACTGTTTTTT. Translating it yields CASSVSGNGEKLFF.

Here the CDR3 DNA reads TGTGCCAGCAGCTTGGTCTCGGATTCACCCCTCCACTTT. Encoded protein: CASSLVSDSPLHF. The rearrangement joins TRBV7-9 to TRBJ1-6, with no clear D. CDR1 is SEHNR and CDR2 is FQNEAQ in the germline V gene (reference sequence). V shed 3 bases and J shed 8 bases, with 8 bases lying between them. This CDR3 comprises 13 residues.

The sample holds a few counts of this clonotype. This chain joins TRBV19 and TRBJ2-1; D possibly matches TRBD1 or TRBD2 (5 bases each). Germline V gene data show CDR1 as LNHDA and CDR2 as SQIVND (reference sequence). Trimming took off 2 bases at V and 7 bases at J, with 12 bases between the two ends. The CDR3 has 14 amino acids. Here the CDR3 DNA reads TGTGCCAGTAGTATAACGGGACGGACAAATGAGCAGTTCTTC. This codes for CASSITGRTNEQFF. Supplemented by reference TRBV19 and TRBJ2-1, the full variable domain reads DGGITQSPKYLFRKEGQNVTLSCEQNLNHDAMYWYRQDPGQGLRLIYYSQIVNDFQKGDIAEGYSVSREKKESFPLTVTSAQKNPTAFYLCASSITGRTNEQFFGPGTRLTVL.

About this clonotype: A much larger clone lies one base from this, so it may be a read error. The CDR3 loop reads CASSLGARTTHTF. The CDR3 DNA reads TGCGCCAGCAGCTTGGGGGCGCGCACCACCCACACCTTC. This chain joins TRBV5-1 and TRBJ1-2; D remains unclear. This CDR3 region has 13 residues. Germline V gene sequence: CDR1 SGHRS, CDR2 YFSETQ. V lost 0 bases, J lost 12 bases, and 15 bases lay in between.

The chain combines TRBV29-1 with TRBJ2-7, with 7 nucleotides matching TRBD1. The length of the CDR3 is 13 residues. The V gene end was trimmed by 5 bases and the J gene end by 3 bases; junction bases not matched to a gene: 7. Germline CDR1 and CDR2: SQVTM and ANQGSEA. CDR3 coding DNA: TGCAGCGTTATCCCACCAGGGGGCTACGAGCAGTACTTC. Amino acid sequence: CSVIPPGGYEQYF.

This clonotype was detected a few times. V is TRBV7-2 and J is TRBJ1-6, with D possibly being TRBD1 (6 bases). The V end lost 4 bases, the J end lost 7 bases, and 11 bases lay between the germline ends. CDR1 is SGHTA, CDR2 FQGNSA, per germline. This CDR3 has 14 residues. DNA for the CDR3: TGTGCCAGCAGCTCATACACAGGGAATTCACCCCTCCACTTT. Protein sequence: CASSSYTGNSPLHF.

This clonotype turned up a few times. This sequence joins TRBV20-1 and TRBJ1-5; TRBD1 aligns across 8 bases. This CDR3 is built from 15 residues. Trimming cost V 3 bases and J 6 bases; bases outside gene matches: 10. In germline, CDR1 is DFQATT, CDR2 SNEGSKA (reference sequence). The CDR3 nucleotides are TGCAGTGCTAGGCCTCGAACAGGGGGAGGTCAGCCCCAGCATTTT. Protein sequence: CSARPRTGGGQPQHF.

The chain uses TRBV24-1 and TRBJ2-7, with TRBD2 identical over 10 bases. The trim removed 4 bases at V and 6 bases at J, leaving 11 bases unmatched. This CDR3 spans 16 amino acids. Germline V CDR1 and CDR2: KGHDR, SFDVKD. CDR3 region: CATSDPTSGILGEQYF. CDR3 nucleotide sequence: TGTGCCACCAGTGACCCCACTAGCGGGATCCTCGGCGAGCAGTACTTC.

With regard to this clonotype: At one of its ends the junction is not consistent with the germline gene, which may arise from a read error. This chain links TRBV19 with TRBJ1-1; 7 positions agree with TRBD1. Germline V lookup: CDR1 LNHDA, CDR2 SQIVND (reference sequence). This CDR3 is 14 amino acids long. CDR3 amino acids: CASSQGGPNTEAFF. CDR3 DNA: TGCGCCAGTAGTCAGGGGGGCCCGAACACTGAAGCTTTCTTT.

About this clonotype: This could be a read error, since a much larger clone is one nucleotide away. J is TRBJ2-2 and V is TRBV20-1; a possible D gene is TRBD1 (5 bases). CDR1 DFQATT and CDR2 SNEGSKA come from the germline V gene (reference sequence). This CDR3 spans 12 amino acids. V gave up 5 bases and J gave up 10 bases, with 14 bases separating them. The chain's CDR3 is CSAAGFGEELFF. Here the CDR3 DNA reads TGCAGTGCTGCAGGGTTCGGCGAGGAGCTGTTTTTT.

This clonotype was picked up a small number of times. The chain has TRBV7-6 and TRBJ2-3; the match to TRBD2 covers 10 bases. The CDR3 loop spans 20 amino acids. The germline CDR1 and CDR2 sequences are SGHVS and FNYEAQ. J lost 0 bases, V lost 4 bases, and 16 bases had no gene match. CDR3 in DNA: TGTGCCAGCAGCTCCGGATTGTCTAGCGGGAGACCCACTAGCACAGATACGCAGTATTTT. Translated: CASSSGLSSGRPTSTDTQYF.

This chain uses TRBV7-2 with TRBJ1-4, with TRBD1 matching over 7 bases. Trimming cost V 5 bases and J 8 bases; bases outside gene matches: 20. Germline V gene data show CDR1 as SGHTA and CDR2 as FQGNSA. This CDR3 has 18 amino acids. CDR3: CASSLTRDSQPSGEKLFF. Written as DNA, the CDR3 is TGTGCCAGCAGCCTGACACGGGACAGCCAGCCCTCGGGGGAAAAACTGTTTTTT.

This clonotype was observed a few times. The chain joins TRBV3-1 to TRBJ1-1, with unresolved D. Germline CDR1 LGHDT, CDR2 YNNKEL (reference sequence). CDR3 size: 14 residues. Trimming left V 7 bases short and J 5 bases short, with 17 bases between. The CDR3 region is CASNPDGGRTEAFF. The CDR3, as DNA: TGTGCCAGCAACCCGGACGGTGGGAGGACTGAAGCTTTCTTT.

The chain combines TRBV7-6 with TRBJ2-3; tentative D call: TRBD2 (6 bases). There are 16 residues in the CDR3. The V end was cut by 5 bases, the J end by 2 bases, with 17 bases between. Per germline, CDR1 SGHVS and CDR2 FNYEAQ. For the CDR3, the DNA is TGTGCCAGCAGCCCAGGAGGGGCATTGGTCACAGATACGCAGTATTTT. Its protein is CASSPGGALVTDTQYF.